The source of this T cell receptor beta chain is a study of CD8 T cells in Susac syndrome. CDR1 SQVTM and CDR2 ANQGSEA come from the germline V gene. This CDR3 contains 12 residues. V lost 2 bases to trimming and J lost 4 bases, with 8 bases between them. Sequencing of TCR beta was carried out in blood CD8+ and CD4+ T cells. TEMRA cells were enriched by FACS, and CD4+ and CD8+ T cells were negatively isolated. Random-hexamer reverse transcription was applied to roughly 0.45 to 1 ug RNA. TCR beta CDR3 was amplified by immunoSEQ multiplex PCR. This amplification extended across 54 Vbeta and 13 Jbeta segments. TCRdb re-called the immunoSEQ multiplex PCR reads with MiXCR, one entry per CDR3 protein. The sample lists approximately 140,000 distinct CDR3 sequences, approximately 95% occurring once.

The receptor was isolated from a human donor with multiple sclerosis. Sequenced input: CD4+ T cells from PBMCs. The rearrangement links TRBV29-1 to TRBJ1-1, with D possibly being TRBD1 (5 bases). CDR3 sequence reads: CSVERGSTEAFF. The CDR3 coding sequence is TGCAGCGTTGAAAGGGGAAGCACTGAAGCTTTCTTT.